The T cell receptor beta chain described here comes from a study of tumor and adjacent non-tumor tissue in lung cancer. Study results and caveats: Significantly higher TCR diversity was found in tumor than normal lung. In normal lung, the top 100 clones were significantly more dominant than in tumor.

Trimming stripped 1 base from V and 11 bases from J, with 17 bases between. The germline V gene encodes CDR1 DFQATT and CDR2 SNEGSKA (reference sequence). CDR3 length equals 13 residues. This sample's RNA came from whole unsorted tissue. Newly diagnosed lung cancer patients had thoracic surgery in China, August–late 2014, without prior chemotherapy. In the case of this clonotype: Its target is unknown.

The library came from three nested PCR rounds adapted from ARM-PCR protocols. TCRdb re-called the multiplex PCR reads with MiXCR, one entry per CDR3 protein. Here the sample spans roughly 66,000 distinct CDR3 sequences, roughly 72% being singletons. The rearrangement uses TRBV20-1 and TRBJ2-5; D is undetermined. The source of this sequence is a man in his 60s with non-small cell lung cancer. The sequencing sample was made of lung tumor tissue. In nucleotides, the CDR3 is TGCAGTGCTAGAGCCGTCAGGTCAGAGAAACAGTACTTC. Residues: CSARAVRSEKQYF.